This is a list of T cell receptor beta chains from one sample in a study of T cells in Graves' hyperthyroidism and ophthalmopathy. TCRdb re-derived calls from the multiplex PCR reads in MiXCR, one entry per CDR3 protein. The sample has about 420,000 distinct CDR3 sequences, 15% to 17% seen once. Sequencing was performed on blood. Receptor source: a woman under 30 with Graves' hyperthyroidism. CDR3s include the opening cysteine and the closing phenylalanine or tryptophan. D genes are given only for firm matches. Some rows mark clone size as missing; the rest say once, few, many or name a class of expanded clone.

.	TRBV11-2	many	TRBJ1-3	TGTGCCAGCAGCCCGCAGCGAAACACCATATATTTT	CASSPQRNTIYF
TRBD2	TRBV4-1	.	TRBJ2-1	TGCGCCAGCAGCCAAGATCAGAGCGGGAGCTCCTACAATGAGCAGTTCTTC	CASSQDQSGSSYNEQFF
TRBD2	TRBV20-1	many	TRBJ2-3	TGCAGTCAGTGGGCTAGCGGGGTGAGCACAGATACGCAGTATTTT	CSQWASGVSTDTQYF
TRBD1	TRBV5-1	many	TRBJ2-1	TGCGCCAGCAGCGCGGACAGGGCAGCGTACTACAATGAGCAGTTCTTC	CASSADRAAYYNEQFF
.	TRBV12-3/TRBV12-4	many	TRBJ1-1	TGTGCCAGCAGTTCCGACAGACATGGGATGAACACTGAAGCTTTCTTT	CASSSDRHGMNTEAFF
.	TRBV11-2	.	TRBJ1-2	TGTGCCAGCAGCTTAGACCGAAGGTTTGGGGGCTACACCTTC	CASSLDRRFGGYTF
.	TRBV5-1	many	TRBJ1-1	TGCGCCAGCAGCTTGGCGTCCGACTATGCTATGAACACTGAAGCTTTCTTT	CASSLASDYAMNTEAFF
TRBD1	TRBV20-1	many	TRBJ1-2	TGCAGTGGCAGGGGGAGCACCGACTATGGCTACACCTTC	CSGRGSTDYGYTF
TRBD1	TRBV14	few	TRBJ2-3	TGTGCCAGCAGCCCACGACAGGGGGAGATCACAGATACGCAGTATTTT	CASSPRQGEITDTQYF
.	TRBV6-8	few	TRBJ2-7	TGTGCCAGCAGTCCTGATAGTCCGGTCCGCAACGAGCAGTACTTC	CASSPDSPVRNEQYF
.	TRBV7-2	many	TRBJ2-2	TGTGCCAGCAGCTTAAGATATGGCACCGGGGAGCTGTTTTTT	CASSLRYGTGELFF
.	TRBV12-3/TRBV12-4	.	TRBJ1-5	TGTGCCAGCAGTTCGATGAGGGGCTATTATCAGCCCCAGCATTTT	CASSSMRGYYQPQHF
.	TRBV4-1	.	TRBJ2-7	TGCGCCAGCAGCCCAGGAGACCCCTACGAGCAGTACTTC	CASSPGDPYEQYF